This TCR beta chain was observed in a study of tumor-infiltrating lymphocytes in primary liver carcinoma. Study information: Maximum tumor diameters ranged from about 4 to 11 cm, stage T1-T3 N0M0. Study-level findings and limits: Overlap between tumor regions exceeded overlap of tumor with adjacent tissue or blood.

A primer matching the constant region was used to make TCR beta cDNA from 500 to 650 ng of total RNA. Slightly modified ARM-PCR served as the procedure for the TCR beta libraries. These libraries came from three rounds of nested multiplex PCR. TCRdb re-analysed the multiplex PCR reads in MiXCR, keeping a single row per CDR3 protein. The repertoire holds 330,000 or so distinct CDR3 sequences, 65% seen once, with 5.5% to 7% in the top ten. RNA was extracted from whole blood without cell sorting, alongside germline DNA. Comment on this clonotype: Its antigen is still unknown. A junction end diverges from the germline sequence, so it may reflect a read error.

Source material: peripheral blood. The sequence derives from a middle-aged man with primary liver carcinoma and hepatitis B virus infection.

CDR3 bases: TGTGCCATCAGCATTGGACGTAGCAATCAGCCCCAACATTTT. This codes for CAISIGRSNQPQHF. The chain has TRBV11-2 and TRBJ1-5; D call uncertain. The CDR3 totals 14 residues. Germline CDR1 is SGHAT and CDR2 is FQNNGV.